This T cell receptor (beta chain) emerged from a study of blood T cell repertoires in COVID-19 (TCRdb year 2020). At the level of the whole study: Samples from collaborators originated in the United States, Italy and Spain and spanned both the acute and convalescent phases of COVID-19. Where available, HLA class I and class II types were obtained from metadata supplied by the sample provider rather than from assay-based typing. The samples were drawn from two sources: the first 160 participants of the ongoing ImmuneRACE study, and about 1,300 subjects contributed by 6 global collaborators. The repertoires were released in a freely available public database meant as a resource for research on the immune response to SARS-CoV-2. Subjects who had been exposed to COVID-19, were actively infected with it, or had recovered from it provided the deeply sampled blood TCRbeta repertoires that made up the dataset. The material from the prospective study consisted of cDNA or gDNA derived from T cells, B-cell-depleted T cells, or PBMCs. A de-identified subject ID, COVID-19 status, age in years and sex were almost always included in the sample metadata.

Broader findings and caveats from the paper: The quantity of clinical and demographic metadata differed by source and by participant and was supplied without curation.

The germline V gene specifies MNHEY as CDR1 and SVGAGI as CDR2. The CDR3, from cysteine to phenylalanine, totals 15 residues. The retained sequence is limited to the CDR3, 45 bases, with the frame set at the first base. The germline V and J ends show losses of 2 bases and 6 bases respectively, and no gene match explains 5 bases of the junction. Concerning this clone: The target of this receptor is not known. No base qualities exist here, and no much larger clone lies one base off it.

Each collaborating institution followed its own protocols to collect whole blood in K2EDTA tubes. For TCRbeta analysis, collaborator samples were shipped as frozen whole blood, as isolated PBMCs, or as DNA extracted from either sample type. TCRbeta CDR3 regions were amplified from genomic DNA by means of the immunoSEQ Assay, a bias-controlled multiplex PCR. As for the authors' bioinformatics: The number of nucleated cells in each sample was estimated by amplification of reference gene primers within the assay. To quantify the absolute abundance of each unique TCRbeta CDR3 rearrangement, sequence reads were collapsed and filtered. For each sample, productive Simpson clonality was calculated by taking the square root of Simpson's diversity index across productive rearrangements. TCRdb retrieved this table from immuneACCESS and kept in-frame rearrangements only. Not all clones are present; in checked studies, unresolved V genes account for under half, and no reason is known for the remainder. That table is the source of V, J and clone size, and D and trimming were worked out from the DNA. For this sample there are 30,000 to 40,000 clones; about four fifths appear just once. Roughly 21% of the sample belongs to the ten largest clones.

This TCR was sampled from an older man with acute or convalescent COVID-19. The receptor chain draws on TRBV6-5 and TRBJ1-3; 9 central nucleotides agree with TRBD1. Sequencing input: peripheral blood. The CDR3 loop reads CASSYQRTGENTIYF. Read as DNA, the sequence is TGTGCCAGCAGTTACCAGAGGACAGGGGAAAACACCATATATTTT.